In its sample, the clone carrying this TCR beta chain was seen a few times. Its target is not known. V was pared by 5 bases and J by 3 bases, with 19 bases between. Germline V gene lookup returns CDR1 LNHDA and CDR2 SQIVND (reference sequence). The CDR3 loop spans 16 amino acids. This entry belongs to a study of cytomegalovirus exposure and HLA in healthy donors. Study information: Most genotyped donors, 75% to 85% of 350 to 500, had Caucasian-associated genetic ancestry.

Vbeta (60) and Jbeta (13) primers were used in the PCR. Some clones are missing from TCRdb's copy, which holds only in-frame ones; the method was immunoSEQ multiplex PCR. There are more than 80,000 clones in the sample; more than 65% occur only once, and 7.5% to 9.5% lies in the top ten. Study findings and constraints: Some V segments, TRBV6-2 and TRBV6-3 among them, were indistinguishable and were therefore excluded. Immune exposure information available was restricted to CMV serostatus.

The sequenced sample consisted of PBMCs. This sequence joins TRBV19 and TRBJ1-2; a possible D gene is TRBD1 (6 bases). The receptor was derived from a human donor in good health. The CDR3 loop reads CASSFSGQRSHYGYTF. The CDR3 DNA is TGTGCCAGTAGTTTCAGCGGACAGCGTTCACACTATGGCTACACCTTC.